Listed below are T cell receptor beta chains from one sample, sequenced in a study of shared clonotypes between healthy human individuals. The repertoire was sequenced with immunoSEQ multiplex PCR; TCRdb's copy has only in-frame clones and lacks some. The sample yields some 690,000 clones, roughly 88% seen once. The sample comprised memory CD8+ T cells from PBMCs. Source of these receptors: a man between 18 and 29 years old in good health. Some clones in this sample may be carry-over from other donors' samples. Both conserved end residues are part of each CDR3. The D gene is left open where the match is weak. Size is omitted from some rows. Given values are once, few, many or a class for expanded clones.

v_gene	j_gene	d_gene	abundance	CDR3nt	CDR3aa
TRBV4-3	TRBJ1-3	.	.	TGCGCCAGCAGCCCCGGGGTCCCTGGAAACACCATATATTTT	CASSPGVPGNTIYF
TRBV4-1	TRBJ2-1	TRBD2	.	TGCGCCAGCAGCCCGATCGCGCTAGCGGAGCGCGATGAGCAGTTCTTC	CASSPIALAERDEQFF
TRBV5-1	TRBJ1-1	.	.	TGCGCCAGCAGCACCGGTCCGGAGAGCACTGAAGCTTTCTTT	CASSTGPESTEAFF
TRBV11-2	TRBJ1-2	TRBD1	once	TGTGCCAGCAGCTCTCGGGACAGGGAGGTACATGACTATGGCTACACCTTC	CASSSRDREVHDYGYTF
TRBV4-3	TRBJ2-7	.	once	TGCGCCAGCAGCCAAGAGACTCAATTGAGGGGTATCATCTACGAGCAGTACTTC	CASSQETQLRGIIYEQYF
TRBV6-1	TRBJ2-7	.	.	TGTGCCAGCCACAGTGATAACTCCTACGAGCAGTACTTC	CASHSDNSYEQYF
TRBV5-5	TRBJ2-7	.	.	TGTGCCAGCAGCATTCGACTGGGGGGCTACTACGAGCAGTACTTC	CASSIRLGGYYEQYF
TRBV28	TRBJ1-3	.	once	TGTGCCACCCGTATATTCCTCTCTGGAAACACCATATATTTT	CATRIFLSGNTIYF
TRBV27	TRBJ1-2	TRBD1	.	TGTGCCAGCAGTTTTGGGACAGGGTATGGCTACACCTTC	CASSFGTGYGYTF
TRBV6-4	TRBJ2-7	.	once	TGTGCCAGCACTGCGAATAAAAGGACAGCACTCTACGAGCAGTACTTC	CASTANKRTALYEQYF